This passage covers 4 T cell receptor beta chains from one sample sequenced in a study of cytomegalovirus exposure and HLA in healthy donors. The PCR was carried out with 60 Vbeta primers and 13 Jbeta primers. Assay: immunoSEQ multiplex PCR; the TCRdb copy retains only in-frame clones and omits some. Among fewer than 70,000 clones listed, 80% were seen once. The sequenced sample consisted of PBMCs. The origin of the receptors is a woman aged 35 to 49 in good health and CMV-seronegative.

CDR3 residues: CASSQELAGGVDEQYF. The CDR3 coding sequence is TGCGCCAGCAGCCAAGAACTAGCCGGGGGTGTGGACGAGCAGTACTTC. The chain couples TRBV4-3 to TRBJ2-7, with D perhaps matching TRBD2 (6 bases). V was pared by 0 bases and J by 5 bases, with 17 bases between. The germline V gene encodes CDR1 LGHNA and CDR2 YSLEER. The CDR3 extends over 16 amino acids.

The chain has TRBV5-4 and TRBJ2-2; TRBD1 might be the D (5 bases). This CDR3 is built from 17 residues. Germline lookup yields CDR1 SGHNT and CDR2 YYREEE (reference sequence). V was cut by 1 base and J by 5 bases, with 18 bases left in between. The DNA of the CDR3 is TGTGCCAGCAGCTTGAATTCGGCGCTGGGGCGAACCGGGGAGCTGTTTTTT. Amino acids: CASSLNSALGRTGELFF.

The V call is TRBV7-9, the J call TRBJ1-3, with D maybe TRBD1 (5 bases). From germline, CDR1 is SEHNR and CDR2 FQNEAQ (reference sequence). The CDR3 has 16 amino acids. Trimming left V 1 base short and J 8 bases short, with 18 bases between. Here the CDR3 DNA reads TGTGCCAGCAGCTTAGGGAGCGGGACTACCTGGGACACCATATATTTT. Translated: CASSLGSGTTWDTIYF.

V usage is TRBV2 and J usage is TRBJ1-3; tentatively, D is TRBD1 (5 bases). Trimming removed 3 bases from V and 2 bases from J, with 8 bases in between. The CDR3 has 14 residues. From germline, CDR1 is SNHLY and CDR2 FYNNEI. The chain's CDR3 is CASSEPRAGNTIYF. In DNA, the CDR3 is TGTGCCAGCAGTGAGCCCAGGGCTGGAAACACCATATATTTT.